Below, 13 T cell receptor beta chains from the same sample are listed, as sequenced in a study of cytomegalovirus exposure and HLA in healthy donors. Vbeta (60) and Jbeta (13) primers were used in the PCR. This table comes from immunoSEQ multiplex PCR, and its TCRdb copy is limited to in-frame clones, with some not included. The sample lists roughly 130,000 clones, roughly 83% seen once, with approximately 3% in the top ten. Material: PBMCs. Receptors originate from a female donor in good health and CMV-seronegative.

This clone was seen just once. In DNA form, the CDR3 reads TGTGCCAGCAGTTCCGCCGAGCGGGGATTCACCGGGGAGCTGTTTTTT. Protein product: CASSSAERGFTGELFF. The chain combines TRBV6-5 with TRBJ2-2; TRBD2 matches 7 bases. In germline, CDR1 is MNHEY, CDR2 SVGAGI. The CDR3 length is 16 residues. J was trimmed by 4 bases and V by 4 bases; bases with no gene match: 9.

V and J are TRBV2 and TRBJ2-7; 10 bases fit TRBD2. Germline V CDR1 and CDR2: SNHLY, FYNNEI. V lost 3 bases to trimming and J lost 3 bases; unmatched junction nucleotides: 5. The CDR3 sequence is 15 residues long. The CDR3 sequence is CASSDSSGGLYEQYF. The DNA for the CDR3 is TGTGCCAGCAGTGACTCTAGCGGGGGACTCTACGAGCAGTACTTC. Based on the CDR3 plus reference TRBV2 and TRBJ2-7, the full variable domain is EPEVTQTPSHQVTQMGQEVILRCVPISNHLYFYWYRQILGQKVEFLVSFYNNEISEKSEIFDDQFSVERPDGSNFTLKIRSTKLEDSAMYFCASSDSSGGLYEQYFGPGTRLTVT.

The rearrangement uses TRBV28 and TRBJ1-6; 7 bases are shared with TRBD1. After removal of 6 bases from V and 13 bases from J, the junction contained 18 bases not matched to a gene. Germline CDR1 is MDHEN and CDR2 is SYDVKM. This CDR3 has 16 residues. The CDR3 DNA is TGTGCCAGCAGCACCCGCCGGAGGACAGGAACCCCCCCCCTCCACTTT. Its protein is CASSTRRRTGTPPLHF.

The chain couples TRBV5-1 to TRBJ1-4, with 8 bases that match TRBD1. The ends lost 4 bases at V and 8 bases at J; junction bases unmatched: 7. CDR3 length equals 14 residues. Looked up from germline, CDR1 is SGHRS and CDR2 is YFSETQ. DNA for the CDR3: TGCGCCAGCAGCACTGGACAGGGCGGCGAAAAACTGTTTTTT. Residues: CASSTGQGGEKLFF.

As DNA, the CDR3 is TGTGCCAGCAGCTTAGGAAAAGGACTAGCGGGAGTAAGGGAGCAGTTCTTC. It is translated as CASSLGKGLAGVREQFF. The rearrangement links TRBV7-8 to TRBJ2-1; 13 bases align to TRBD2. The V and J ends lost 1 base and 10 bases, in that order; junction bases with no gene match: 10. This CDR3 has 17 residues. Germline CDR1 reads SGHVS; CDR2 reads FQNEAQ.

The chain employs TRBV7-2 and TRBJ2-2, with 9 bases lining up with TRBD1. The CDR3 is 15 amino acids. V lost 1 base to trimming and J lost 5 bases; unmatched junction nucleotides: 2. Germline CDR1 SGHTA, CDR2 FQGNSA. The CDR3 region has the DNA TGTGCCAGCAGCTTAGGACAGGGGGTAACCGGGGAGCTGTTTTTT. Protein sequence: CASSLGQGVTGELFF.

This chain connects TRBV7-2 to TRBJ2-7; 7 bases are a match to TRBD2. V lost 4 bases, J lost 10 bases, and 7 bases stayed unmatched. Germline CDR1 reads SGHTA; CDR2 reads FQGNSA. The CDR3 runs 12 residues. CDR3 amino acids: CASSSGSGAQYF. DNA for the CDR3: TGTGCCAGCAGCTCGGGGAGCGGGGCCCAGTACTTC.

This clone has only one observation. The chain links TRBV7-2 to TRBJ2-5, with 7 bases fitting TRBD1. Germline CDR1 and CDR2: SGHTA and FQGNSA. V was clipped by 2 bases and J by 5 bases; unmatched bases: 8. This CDR3 region has 15 residues. The CDR3 coding sequence is TGTGCCAGCAGCTTAATGTCCGGGACAGTTGAGACCCAGTACTTC. Protein product: CASSLMSGTVETQYF. The full variable domain, rest sourced from reference TRBV7-2 and TRBJ2-5, is GAGVSQSPSNKVTEKGKDVELRCDPISGHTALYWYRQSLGQGLEFLIYFQGNSAPDKSGLPSDRFSAERTGGSVSTLTIQRTQQEDSAVYLCASSLMSGTVETQYFGPGTRLLVL.

V usage is TRBV25-1 and J usage is TRBJ2-2; 9 nucleotides line up with TRBD1. The CDR3 spans 15 residues. V shed 6 bases, J shed 4 bases, and the junction held 6 bases outside the gene matches. Germline CDR1 reads MGHDK; CDR2 reads SYGVNS. In DNA, the CDR3 is TGTGCCAGCAGCGATACAGGGGGCAGCACCGGGGAGCTGTTTTTT. Its translation: CASSDTGGSTGELFF.

J is TRBJ2-1 and V is TRBV27; weak D call: TRBD2 (7 bases). The CDR3 covers 15 residues. Germline values: CDR1 MNHEY, CDR2 SMNVEV (reference sequence). The V gene lost 2 bases and the J gene lost 9 bases, with 17 bases spanning the gap. This CDR3 reads CASSLRGRAKSEQFF. The DNA of the CDR3 is TGTGCCAGCAGTTTAAGGGGGAGGGCGAAGAGTGAGCAGTTCTTC.

A single count supports this clone. V usage is TRBV25-1 and J usage is TRBJ2-7, with 7 bases aligning to TRBD1. This CDR3 has 14 residues. Germline V lookup: CDR1 MGHDK, CDR2 SYGVNS. J was trimmed by 6 bases and V by 5 bases; bases with no gene match: 10. The CDR3 region has the DNA TGTGCCAGCAGTCAACAGGGGTTTAGGGGCGAGCAGTACTTC. The encoded protein is CASSQQGFRGEQYF.

J is TRBJ1-6 and V is TRBV9; 9 bases are a match to TRBD1. This CDR3 region has 14 residues. Trimming took 5 bases from V and 7 from J; bases not matched to a gene: 4. Germline-derived CDR1 and CDR2 are SGDLS and YYNGEE. The CDR3 DNA reads as TGTGCCAGCAGAGGGACAGGGCAAAATTCACCCCTCCACTTT. Translating gives CASRGTGQNSPLHF.

The chain uses TRBV14 and TRBJ1-5; no clear D. V was pared by 5 bases and J by 3 bases, with 8 bases between. Germline CDR1 reads SGHDN; CDR2 reads FVKESK. The CDR3 has 13 residues. The CDR3 sequence: CASSGGLNQPQHF. CDR3 nucleotide sequence: TGTGCCAGCAGCGGCGGCCTCAATCAGCCCCAGCATTTT.